Listed below are T cell receptor beta chains from one sample, sequenced in a study of CXCR3-negative and CXCR3-positive naive CD8 T cells. Using the 5' RACE reads, TCRdb records one entry per CDR3 protein without DNA. Its table records around 80,000 distinct CDR3 sequences. What was sequenced was naive CXCR3+ CD8+ T cells from blood. All receptors derive from a human donor in good health. Some clones in this sample may be carry-over from other donors' samples. The CDR3 runs from the conserved cysteine through the conserved F or W.

j_call v_call cdr3_aa
TRBJ2-7 TRBV5-1 CASRTGTGSYEQYF
TRBJ2-7 TRBV19 CASSIAGFPAHEQYF
TRBJ2-7 TRBV28 CASSDRGLAGGNSYEQYF
TRBJ1-4 TRBV28 CASSPRDSPNEKLFF
TRBJ2-7 TRBV5-1 CASSLGDSIAYEQYF
TRBJ2-1 TRBV29-1 CSVGGDLENNEQFF
TRBJ2-2 TRBV3-1 CASTGQGASGELFF
TRBJ2-1 TRBV12-3/TRBV12-4 CASSFQSNNEQFF
TRBJ1-1 TRBV28 CASSLPPRGNTEAFF
TRBJ2-5 TRBV29-1 CSVQQGGRPQETQYF
TRBJ2-7 TRBV14 CASSQGGGTYEQYF
TRBJ2-5 TRBV5-1 CASSLVAGFRETQYF
TRBJ1-2 TRBV15 CATSSEDRGAYGYTF
TRBJ2-1 TRBV29-1 CSVFQIVDEQFF
TRBJ2-1 TRBV12-3/TRBV12-4 CASSLWTGNEQFF
TRBJ2-1 TRBV18 CASSPTSGVYNEQFF
TRBJ2-7 TRBV13 CASSTGTDTAYEQYF
TRBJ2-3 TRBV5-1 CASSFGGMADTQYF
TRBJ2-3 TRBV28 CASSLSRGTDTQYF
TRBJ2-7 TRBV11-1 CASKPGQGLYEQYF
TRBJ2-7 TRBV6-2/TRBV6-3 CASSYSGGRYEQYF
TRBJ2-7 TRBV5-1 CASSLGDMRYEQYF
TRBJ2-2 TRBV28 CASSERLFTGELFF
TRBJ2-1 TRBV6-4 CASSDTGYNEQFF